This TCR beta chain derives from a study of blood T cell repertoires in COVID-19. Germline CDR1 is SGHTA and CDR2 is FQGNSA. Deletions cut 5 bases from V and 6 bases from J, with 14 bases between. This CDR3 region has 13 residues. Libraries were prepared by immunoSEQ multiplex PCR; TCRdb keeps only in-frame clonotypes and omits some of them. The sample lists a few hundred thousand clones; nearly 90% were seen once. Sequences were obtained from PBMCs or T cells enriched from blood (not recorded which). The receptor was isolated from a woman younger than 30 with acute COVID-19. This sequence joins TRBV7-2 and TRBJ2-7; tentatively, D is TRBD2 (6 bases). CDR3 protein: CASSQTSTSEQYF. The DNA for the CDR3 is TGTGCCAGCAGCCAAACTAGCACCTCCGAGCAGTACTTC.